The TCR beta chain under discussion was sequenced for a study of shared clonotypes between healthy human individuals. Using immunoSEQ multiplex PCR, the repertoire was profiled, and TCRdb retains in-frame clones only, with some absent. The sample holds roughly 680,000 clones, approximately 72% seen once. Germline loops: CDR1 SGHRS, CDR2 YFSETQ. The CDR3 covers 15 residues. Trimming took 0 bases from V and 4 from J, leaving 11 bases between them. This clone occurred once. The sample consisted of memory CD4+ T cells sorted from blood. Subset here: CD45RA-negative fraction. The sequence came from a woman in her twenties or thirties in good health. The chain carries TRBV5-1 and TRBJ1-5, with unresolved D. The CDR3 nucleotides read TGCGCCAGCAGCTTGGAAGGTTCAGGAAATCAGCCCCAGCATTTT. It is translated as CASSLEGSGNQPQHF. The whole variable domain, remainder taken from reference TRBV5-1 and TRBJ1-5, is KAGVTQTPRYLIKTRGQQVTLSCSPISGHRSVSWYQQTPGQGLQFLFEYFSETQRNKGNFPGRFSGRQFSNSRSEMNVSTLELGDSALYLCASSLEGSGNQPQHFGDGTRLSIL.